Each of the 23 T cell receptor beta chains below was sequenced from the same sample in a study of beta chain features in type 1 diabetes. Their antigens remain unidentified. General study results and limits: TCRB CDR3s from Type 1 diabetes patients were moderately but significantly shorter in all four CD4+ subsets.

What was sequenced were expressed TCRB transcripts, since all of the isolated RNA had been reverse transcribed. Libraries were prepared by immunoSEQ multiplex PCR; TCRdb keeps only in-frame clonotypes and omits some of them. Among roughly 730,000 clones listed, 13% were seen once. Sequencing was done on a sample of naive CD4+ T cells from blood. These receptors were taken from a man younger than 35 with type 1 diabetes.

The table lists this clone with a few counts. The chain recombines TRBV21-1 with TRBJ1-2; the table's TRBD1 call for D was not verified on the DNA. TRBV21-1 is shown as a pseudogene. This CDR3 comprises 18 residues. DNA for the CDR3: TGTGCCAGCAGCAAAGTTTCTGAGCCACAGGGTCAAGCGGATGGCTACACCTTC. The encoded protein is CASSKVSEPQGQADGYTF.

The chain is built from TRBV4-1 and TRBJ2-2; 7 positions match TRBD1. Trimming removed 2 bases from V and 5 bases from J; junction bases left unmatched: 5. Germline-derived CDR1 and CDR2 are MGHRA and YSYEKL. The CDR3 is made up of 15 amino acids. The CDR3 is CASSQPTGRTGELFF. The CDR3 DNA is TGCGCCAGCAGCCAACCGACAGGGCGGACCGGGGAGCTGTTTTTT.

The chain has TRBV28 and TRBJ1-1; D ambiguous. V was pared by 8 bases and J by 5 bases, with 12 bases between. Germline V CDR1 and CDR2: MDHEN, SYDVKM. The CDR3 runs to 12 residues. Here the CDR3 reads CASRAHGTEAFF. CDR3 nucleotides: TGTGCCAGCCGCGCCCATGGAACTGAAGCTTTCTTT.

This clone has a handful of counts. The genes are TRBV14 and TRBJ1-4; TRBD1 might be the D (5 bases). V was clipped by 0 bases and J by 5 bases, with 10 bases between them. The V gene's germline CDR1 is SGHDN and CDR2 FVKESK. The CDR3 is 15 residues long. CDR3 sequence (DNA): TGTGCCAGCAGCCAAGATCTGGCAGGGAATGAAAAACTGTTTTTT. Its translation: CASSQDLAGNEKLFF.

This clone was recorded a few times. The V call is TRBV6-1, the J call TRBJ1-5, with D hard to call. There are 15 residues in the CDR3. V was trimmed by 0 bases and J by 3 bases, leaving 9 bases between them. Looked up from germline, CDR1 is MNHNS and CDR2 is SASEGT. CDR3 sequence (DNA): TGTGCCAGCAGTGAAGCCCTAGGGAACAATCAGCCCCAGCATTTT. Amino acids: CASSEALGNNQPQHF.

The chain combines TRBV7-8 with TRBJ2-7; TRBD1 matches at 8 bases. Germline assignment: CDR1 SGHVS and CDR2 FQNEAQ. V was clipped by 5 bases and J by 4 bases; unmatched bases: 13. The CDR3 covers 16 residues. The CDR3 loop is CASSLSVGTGRYEQYF. The CDR3 DNA follows: TGTGCCAGCAGCCTCAGCGTGGGGACAGGCCGATACGAGCAGTACTTC.

This clone showed up just a few times. The chain combines TRBV30 with TRBJ2-1; 8 nucleotides agree with TRBD2. Looked up from germline, CDR1 is GTSNPN and CDR2 is SVGIG (reference sequence). The CDR3 has 16 residues. Losses at the gene ends were 1 base for V and 0 bases for J; bases not matched to a gene: 5. The CDR3 here is CAWSAQLAASYNEQFF. Here the CDR3 DNA reads TGTGCCTGGAGTGCCCAACTAGCGGCCTCCTACAATGAGCAGTTCTTC.

This clone came up a few times. The genes are TRBV6-6 and TRBJ1-1, with TRBD1 identical over 7 bases. The CDR3 runs to 15 residues. Germline CDR1 reads MNHNY; CDR2 reads SVGAGI (reference sequence). V lost 2 bases and J lost 4; bases outside the gene matches: 7. The CDR3 reads CASSYKTGWSTEAFF. The CDR3 DNA reads as TGTGCCAGCAGTTACAAGACAGGGTGGAGCACTGAAGCTTTCTTT.

This sequence joins TRBV7-9 and TRBJ1-1, with 7 bases identical to TRBD1. The CDR3 consists of 13 residues. CDR1 and CDR2 from the germline V gene are SEHNR and FQNEAQ (reference sequence). Losses at the gene ends were 8 bases for V and 5 bases for J; bases not matched to a gene: 8. CDR3 nucleotides: TGTGCCAGCGTGAGGGGGCTGGATACTGAAGCTTTCTTT. Its protein product is CASVRGLDTEAFF.

This clone was picked up a small number of times. This chain connects TRBV9 to TRBJ2-7; D perhaps matches TRBD1 (6 bases). Trimming took 3 bases from V and 0 from J, leaving 16 bases between them. The germline CDR1 and CDR2 sequences are SGDLS and YYNGEE. This CDR3 region has 16 residues. The CDR3 region is CASSAGGLDSSYEQYF. CDR3 sequence (DNA): TGTGCCAGCAGCGCAGGCGGTTTGGACAGCTCCTACGAGCAGTACTTC.

V gene TRBV6-5 combines with J gene TRBJ2-1, with TRBD2 as a possible D gene (5 bases). The CDR3 runs to 13 residues. Trimming cost V 7 bases and J 3 bases, with 10 bases left between them. Per the germline V gene, CDR1 is MNHEY and CDR2 is SVGAGI. The CDR3: CASTYGIYNEQFF. In DNA, the CDR3 is TGTGCCAGCACCTACGGGATCTACAATGAGCAGTTCTTC.

V is TRBV9 and J is TRBJ1-5; D gene uncertain. Germline values: CDR1 SGDLS, CDR2 YYNGEE. The CDR3 is made up of 15 amino acids. V lost 0 bases to trimming and J lost 2 bases, with 9 bases between them. This chain's CDR3 is CASSVGGSGNQPQHF. The CDR3 DNA reads TGTGCCAGCAGCGTAGGGGGTAGCGGCAATCAGCCCCAGCATTTT.

This clone was recorded a few times. This rearrangement joins TRBV5-1 to TRBJ1-5; D uncertain. Deletions cut 4 bases from V and 4 bases from J, with 12 bases between. The CDR3 contains 14 residues. Per germline, CDR1 SGHRS and CDR2 YFSETQ. CDR3 sequence reads: CASSTGGVNQPQHF. CDR3 coding DNA: TGCGCCAGCAGCACGGGCGGGGTAAATCAGCCCCAGCATTTT.

V is TRBV7-8 and J is TRBJ1-1, with D possibly TRBD1 on 6 matching bases. Germline values: CDR1 SGHVS, CDR2 FQNEAQ. This CDR3 region has 16 residues. Trimming took 3 bases from V and 4 from J, leaving 18 bases between them. The CDR3 sequence: CASSFATGRWGTEAFF. As DNA, the CDR3 is TGTGCCAGCAGCTTCGCTACAGGGCGCTGGGGCACTGAAGCTTTCTTT.

This clone was seen only a few times. The gene calls are TRBV4-2 and TRBJ2-2, with D possibly TRBD1 on 6 matching bases. Germline-derived CDR1 and CDR2 are LGHNA and YNFKEQ. The CDR3 covers 17 residues. Trimming took 0 bases from V and 1 from J, leaving 12 bases between them. The CDR3 is CASSQERQALNTGELFF. For the CDR3, the DNA is TGTGCCAGCAGCCAAGAGCGACAGGCGCTGAACACCGGGGAGCTGTTTTTT.

This clone was observed a handful of times. The chain joins TRBV27 to TRBJ2-5; 7 nucleotides match TRBD2. The trim removed 5 bases at V and 8 bases at J, leaving 8 bases unmatched. Germline-derived CDR1 and CDR2 are MNHEY and SMNVEV (reference sequence). The CDR3 totals 13 residues. CDR3 amino acids: CASSPPPGGTQYF. The DNA for the CDR3 is TGTGCCAGCAGTCCACCGCCGGGGGGAACCCAGTACTTC.

This clone was seen a handful of times. The chain combines TRBV18 with TRBJ1-1; the match to TRBD1 covers 7 bases. The CDR3 has 13 amino acids. CDR1 is KGHSH and CDR2 is LQKENI in the germline V gene. J lost 3 bases, V lost 8 bases, and 6 bases had no gene match. DNA for the CDR3: TGTGCCAGCCTCGCAACAGGGGACACTGAAGCTTTCTTT. Its translation is CASLATGDTEAFF. The full variable domain, rest sourced from reference TRBV18 and TRBJ1-1, is NAGVMQNPRHLVRRRGQEARLRCSPMKGHSHVYWYRQLPEEGLKFMVYLQKENIIDESGMPKERFSAEFPKEGPSILRIQQVVRGDSAAYFCASLATGDTEAFFGQGTRLTVV.

V is TRBV4-1 and J is TRBJ1-1, with D unclear. Germline V lookup: CDR1 MGHRA, CDR2 YSYEKL. With 3 bases removed from V and 4 bases from J, the gap between germline ends came to 24 bases. The CDR3 sequence is 18 residues long. As DNA, the CDR3 is TGCGCCAGCAGCCATGGGGTTGATTTGATAATGTTGGGCACTGAAGCTTTCTTT. Its protein is CASSHGVDLIMLGTEAFF.

V is TRBV11-2 and J is TRBJ2-1; D is possibly TRBD1 (5 bases). Germline CDR1 and CDR2: SGHAT and FQNNGV. V lost 1 base to trimming and J lost 8 bases, with 9 bases between them. The CDR3 has 13 amino acids. The CDR3 loop is CASSLGRADEQFF. Written as DNA, the CDR3 is TGTGCCAGCAGCTTAGGCAGGGCTGATGAGCAGTTCTTC.

The genes are TRBV2 and TRBJ2-2; possibly TRBD2 for D (5 bases). The CDR3 contains 14 residues. The V gene's germline CDR1 is SNHLY and CDR2 FYNNEI. V was shortened by 0 bases and J by 7 bases, with 9 bases between the two germline ends. CDR3 nucleotide sequence: TGTGCCAGCAGTGAAGCGTACACTAGCGGGGAGCTGTTTTTT. Translated, it gives CASSEAYTSGELFF.

The chain links TRBV30 to TRBJ2-6, with 10 bases identical to TRBD1. CDR1 and CDR2 from the germline V gene are GTSNPN and SVGIG (reference sequence). V was pared by 5 bases and J by 0 bases, with 10 bases of the junction left unmatched. This CDR3 is built from 18 residues. CDR3 amino acids: CAWAGTGVPDSGANVLTF. CDR3 bases: TGTGCCTGGGCCGGGACAGGGGTCCCTGACTCTGGGGCCAACGTCCTGACTTTC. The full variable domain, in which reference TRBV30 and TRBJ2-6 provide the parts outside the CDR3, is SQTIHQWPATLVQPVGSPLSLECTVEGTSNPNLYWYRQAAGRGLQLLFYSVGIGQISSEVPQNLSASRPQDRQFILSSKKLLLSDSGFYLCAWAGTGVPDSGANVLTFGAGSRLTVL.

V gene TRBV6-6 combines with J gene TRBJ1-1, with a possible D match to TRBD1 (5 bases). This CDR3 spans 11 amino acids. V dropped 4 bases and J dropped 8 bases, with 8 bases sitting between them. Germline CDR1 is MNHNY and CDR2 is SVGAGI (reference sequence). The CDR3 sequence: CASSWRGEAFF. For the CDR3, the DNA is TGTGCCAGCAGTTGGAGGGGAGAAGCTTTCTTT.

This clone was observed a few times. The chain uses TRBV5-1 and TRBJ2-3; D could derive from TRBD1 or TRBD2 (5 bases each). Germline values: CDR1 SGHRS, CDR2 YFSETQ. The CDR3 is 12 residues long. V dropped 5 bases and J dropped 10 bases, with 14 bases sitting between them. The CDR3 loop reads CASRGVREAQYF. DNA for the CDR3: TGCGCCAGCAGAGGGGTGAGGGAAGCGCAGTATTTT.